The sample holds many counts of the clone carrying this TCR beta chain. What it binds is unknown. These data come from a study of blood T cells in healthy people across ages. Overall study results and limits: Researchers deemed the diversity estimates from one million T cells underestimates. Per million T cells, TCR beta diversity dropped roughly linearly as age increased.

Then a second PCR, running about 6 to 12 cycles, was carried out with a sample-barcoded 5' primer and a J-beta primer mix. TCRdb ran MiXCR on the 5' RACE reads and lists one entry per CDR3 protein. This sample has just under 900,000 distinct CDR3 sequences, with roughly 26% found just once. The CDR3 runs 18 residues. The trim removed 5 bases at V and 7 bases at J, leaving 19 bases unmatched. Germline CDR1 is ENHRY and CDR2 is SYGVKD. The chain is built from TRBV10-3 and TRBJ1-4; 7 nucleotides agree with TRBD1. The TCR was taken from a woman aged 80 or older in good health. What was sequenced was blood. CDR3: CAISLEGGAEGSGEKLFF. The CDR3 DNA follows: TGTGCCATCAGTCTCGAAGGGGGCGCCGAGGGAAGCGGTGAAAAACTGTTTTTT.